Given below is one T cell receptor (beta chain) in context. The repertoire was sequenced with immunoSEQ multiplex PCR; TCRdb's copy has only in-frame clones and lacks some. Counted here are roughly 92,000 clones, around 87% occurring once; the ten biggest clones make up approximately 8%. The sample is drawn from a study of blood T cell repertoires in COVID-19. The overall study: Samples representing acute and convalescent COVID-19 were sourced from the United States, Italy and Spain. In each case, the material was cDNA or gDNA derived from T cells, B-cell-depleted T cells, or PBMCs.

Germline loops: CDR1 SGHVS, CDR2 FQNEAQ. This CDR3 spans 15 amino acids. With V trimmed by 6 bases and J by 4 bases, 11 bases remained unmatched. Sequenced: peripheral blood. The clonotype was recovered from a human donor with acute or convalescent COVID-19. The donor label of this sample is uncertain. This chain uses TRBV7-8 with TRBJ2-5; 7 positions match TRBD1. The CDR3 DNA reads TGTGCCAGCAGGGAAAGGGGACAGCCGGGAGAGACCCAGTACTTC. Encoded protein: CASRERGQPGETQYF. The full variable domain, with the rest looked up from reference TRBV7-8 and TRBJ2-5, is GAGVSQSPRYKVAKRGQDVALRCDPISGHVSLFWYQQALGQGPEFLTYFQNEAQLDKSGLPSDRFFAERPEGSVSTLKIQRTQQEDSAVYLCASRERGQPGETQYFGPGTRLLVL.